This T cell receptor beta chain was captured in a study of cytomegalovirus exposure and HLA in healthy donors (dated by TCRdb to 2016 to 2017). Background for the entire study: According to an earlier analysis of around 600 of the donors, 150 million to 200 million T cells yielded 117 million unique TCR beta sequences and approximately 300 Gb of sequence data. An early release that covered about 600 HLA-typed donors contained around 330 gigabases of sequencing data and tens of millions of unique TCR sequences. Of the 398 genotyped donors, approximately 83% fell in the genetic ancestry cluster associated with self-reported Caucasian donors. The study aimed to test whether cataloging public T cell receptors could reveal signatures of past pathogen exposure. The study profiled the T cell repertoires of hundreds of subjects by immunosequencing and related them to cytomegalovirus serostatus. In addition to the first cohort of roughly 670 subjects, a separate validation cohort of 120 different subjects was used. High-throughput TCR immunosequencing, statistical association of individual TCRs with disease status, and machine learning were combined to predict cytomegalovirus infection status. To study patterns of TCR occurrence, a later analysis re-analyzed previously published TCR beta repertoires from around 670 donors and added high-resolution HLA genotyping. In the later analysis, no new phenotypic data were used to find candidate immune exposures; instead, reliance was placed on TCR beta sequences and their occurrence across donors. In an earlier analysis of 587 of the donors, high-throughput TCR beta sequencing was used to judge whether each TCR beta V gene segment behaved as functional or pseudogenic. Donor age, sex, ethnicity and CMV serostatus were compiled alongside the repertoire data. Genome-wide SNP genotypes for about 65% of the roughly 700 donors were used in a later genetic analysis, which treated that subset as a discovery cohort. All discovery cohort repertoires had been generated using a single sequencing platform. Class I and class II HLA loci were covered by the typing at four-digit resolution. Typing coverage varied by locus: about 620-630 donors for A, B, C, DRB1 and DQB1; more than 500 for DQA1; 600 to 610 for DPA1; fewer than 480 for DPB1. Roughly 5 DR-DQ haplotypes were handled as single units for association and clustering, since linkage in the cohort was strong. On average, about 240,000 unique TCR beta nucleotide sequences were sequenced per donor among a few hundred genotyped donors of the cohort, with 15% to 20% of those sequences being non-productive.

Turning to this clone: Its antigen has not been determined. Per-nucleotide qualities are absent, and no much larger clonotype sits a single base away.

The germline V gene (reference sequence) provides CDR1 SEHNR and CDR2 FQNEAQ. Spanning cysteine to phenylalanine, the CDR3 consists of 17 amino acids. Only CDR3 DNA is held: 51 bases, read in frame from base 1. From V the trimming removes 1 base and from J it removes 2 bases, while the gene matches leave 7 bases of the junction unaccounted for. The method behind the library was the immunoSEQ multiplex PCR assay. For the multiplex PCR, a mixture combining 60 forward primers for TCR Vbeta segments and 13 reverse primers for TCR Jbeta segments was used. The CDR3 region of rearranged TCR beta genes was amplified from genomic DNA with a multiplex PCR assay. On the Illumina HiSeq System, the amplified TCR beta libraries were sequenced as 87-base-pair reads. In the source study's methods: A later analysis counted tens of millions of unique TCR beta chains across the roughly 700 repertoires, and 10 million to 11 million of these chains were shared by at least two donors. Raw reads were error-corrected and collapsed into unique sequences with a nearest-neighbor algorithm that merged closely related sequences to remove PCR and sequencing errors. To assign V, D and J gene segments, CDR3 sequences were aligned to IMGT reference sequences. For a sequence to be retained, a match of at least six nucleotides to both a V gene segment and a J gene segment was required. Rearrangements were called productive when the CDR3 lacked stop codons and stayed in frame with V and J; all others were non-productive. CDR3 was defined by IMGT convention, running from the second conserved V-encoded cysteine to the conserved J-encoded phenylalanine. In an earlier analysis of more than 550 of the donors, sequences lacking an unambiguous match to a single V gene segment were excluded. In an earlier analysis of roughly 500 of the donors, V segments were called functional above 56.7% productive rearrangements and were called segregating when the between-donor standard deviation exceeded 5%. A statistical classification framework was built for diagnosing cytomegalovirus status from the catalog of TCR beta chain sequences. In a later analysis, TCR nucleotide sequences were compared against IMGT/GENE-DB human TR gene sequences so that V and J genes could be assigned. Using the TCRdist pipeline, a later analysis assigned CDR3 sequences along with most-parsimonious VDJ recombination scenarios. In a later analysis, each TCR beta chain was defined by its CDR3 amino acid sequence together with its V-gene family, and reads without a unique V-gene family were excluded. A later analysis removed 600 or so highly shared, low-generation-probability nucleotide sequences to deal with suspected cross-contamination and a sequencing artifact. In a later analysis, a clonal expansion index for each public chain was calculated from normalized within-repertoire ranks of inferred template counts. A later analysis computed generation probabilities with a VDJ recombination model fitted to out-of-frame rearrangements, and checked the results against IGoR. Hypergeometric tests were used in a later analysis to score TCR-TCR, TCR-HLA and TCR-CMV co-occurrence, with a repertoire-size bias correction applied to the TCR pairs. False discovery rates were estimated in a later analysis by permuting HLA or CMV assignments 20 times. A later analysis grouped co-occurring TCRs with DBSCAN, adding TCRdist sequence similarity when clustering within HLA-allele-positive subsets. For co-occurrence clustering, repertoires with fewer than 30,000 or more than 120,000 public chains were excluded, along with 4 to 6 repertoires with anomalous nucleotide sharing. Imported from immuneACCESS, the table was reduced by TCRdb to in-frame sequences with V and J called. These copies leave out some clones; in studies compared against another copy, an unresolved V gene accounts for under half, and the cause of the remainder is not known. The V and J calls and the clone size are those of that table, but D and trimming were determined from the DNA. The sample profile shows under 95,000 clones; 80% of them were found once. Clones ranked in the top ten supply 1.1% of the sample.

The cohort was made up of around 720 healthy bone marrow donors. All cohort members were sampled while nominally healthy, although unrecorded immune exposures were likely present. The donor tested CMV seronegative, placing the donor among the roughly 350 seronegative members of the cohort. Each donor provided a peripheral blood sample, and peripheral blood mononuclear cells were used for TCR beta sequencing. The Qiagen DNeasy Blood Extraction Kit was used to extract genomic DNA from the blood cell samples. What the study reported, not specific to this receptor: In a later analysis, the rate of TCR association differed among HLA loci, with DRB1 alleles having the most associated TCRs and HLA-C alleles having the fewest. A later analysis reported that several top co-occurrence clusters appeared linked to parvovirus B19, influenza, CMV and Epstein-Barr virus. At a false discovery rate of 0.05, a later analysis linked 16,951 TCR beta sequences to specific HLA alleles. In vitro tests confirmed that a few of the cytomegalovirus-associated TCR beta chains recognize cytomegalovirus antigens. The authors suggested that the approach could potentially be generalized to other disease states and immunological phenotypes. The classifier was reported to diagnose cytomegalovirus status with high specificity and sensitivity in both the original cohort and the validation cohort. A cluster of highly shared sequence variants was judged likely to represent a technical artifact of the sequencing pipeline. A later analysis found that most CMV-associated TCR beta chains appeared HLA-restricted, with HLA associations seemingly driven largely by CMV exposure. Because HLA typing was missing for some donors at each locus, association tests included only the typed subset. When HLA alleles, especially DR and DQ, strongly co-occurred, TCR associations were difficult to assign to individual alleles. In a later genetic analysis, fewer N-insertions in productive TCRs were reported among donors in an Asian-associated ancestry cluster than the 666-donor mean. Correlated functional status among segregating V segments might be attributable to linkage disequilibrium, but an unknown experimental factor could not be ruled out. In an earlier analysis of roughly 560 of the donors, most TCR beta V segments were observed in productive rearrangements about 87% or about 30% of the time, broadly matching IMGT annotations. A further reported finding was that TCR beta sequences accurately predicted the HLA-A and HLA-B alleles for most subjects in the first cohort. Some IMGT-functional V segments, including TRBV6-2 and TRBV6-3, could not be distinguished by the 87-base-pair reads and were therefore excluded. Roughly uniform sequencing depth across donors was assumed in presence/absence analyses, although this assumption may not hold. Across donors, most TCR sequences were observed very rarely, whereas some public TCRs were present in many individuals. A total of roughly 160 TCR beta chains were listed by the study as associated with cytomegalovirus. This cohort had only TCR beta chains sequenced, and the lack of alpha or paired-chain data limited which features could be detected. Immune exposure information for the cohort was limited to CMV serostatus. V-gene and J-gene trimming of TCR beta chains was associated with a missense DCLRE1C variant in a later genetic analysis, and the association was replicated in an independent cohort. A later analysis found that HLA-associated TCR beta chains were more clonally expanded and had lower generation probabilities than equally common non-associated chains. Because counts were too low, roughly 16 rarely observed V segments, including chromosome 9 orphons, were excluded from the earlier analysis of several hundred of the donors.

Recombination connected TRBV7-9 to TRBJ2-3; the junction holds 9 bases that match TRBD1. The sequenced sample was PBMCs. The clonotype was recovered from a male donor in good health and CMV-seronegative. The nucleotide sequence reads as follows: TGTGCCAGCAGCTTAGAACAGGGGGCTATCCCCACAGATACGCAGTATTTT. The resulting protein is CASSLEQGAIPTDTQYF. The variable domain in full, with residues beyond the CDR3 obtained from the reference TRBV7-9 and TRBJ2-3 genes, is DTGVSQNPRHKITKRGQNVTFRCDPISEHNRLYWYRQTLGQGPEFLTYFQNEAQLEKSRLLSDRFSAERPKGSFSTLEIQRTEQGDSAMYLCASSLEQGAIPTDTQYFGPGTRLTVL.